This T cell receptor (beta chain) was identified during a study of T cell repertoires in cytomegalovirus infection (dated by TCRdb to the late 2010s). In the study overall: Because public TCR beta signatures pointed to carriage of CMV infection together with the matching HLA type, the HLA type of each donor mattered for the analysis. On the study overall, not on this receptor specifically: In both this cohort and an independent cohort of 300 to 450 donors, the cumulative frequency of public TCR beta family members distinguished carriers of CMV infection plus the relevant HLA type. The ex vivo response was dominated by HLA-C-restricted CMV-specific TCR beta clonotypes, which also provided the single most frequent clonotype in two of eight donors.

The junction shows trimming of 6 bases on V and 5 bases on J, plus 18 bases between the germline ends. The CDR3 spans 15 residues, from the cysteine through the phenylalanine. Solely the CDR3 DNA is kept, with 45 bases framed from the first base. Reading the germline V gene gives CDR1 MDHEN and CDR2 SYDVKM. There are many counts of this clonotype. Its target antigen remains unknown. Per-base quality was not reported, and no clone a single base away is much larger than it. These reads were obtained on an Illumina HiSeq 1500. In-frame beta chains were kept once TCRdb had trimmed the public reads at Q25 with fastp and called clones with MiXCR. Each entry is one CDR3 protein sequence, shown with its most common DNA and genes. The sample includes 200,000 to 300,000 distinct CDR3 sequences, with roughly an eighth observed a single time. The ten largest clones capture 8.8% of the sample.

The sequencing sample was made of PBMCs. Recombination joined TRBV28 with TRBJ2-3, with TRBD2 as a weak D call on 6 bases. This clonotype was sampled from a human donor in good health (CMV status not recorded). Some clones in this sample may be carry-over from other donors' samples. This receptor has the CDR3 CASSSPPGAVDTQYF. At the DNA level, the sequence is TGTGCCAGCAGCTCCCCCCCGGGAGCGGTAGATACGCAGTATTTT. With the portions outside the CDR3 filled from the reference TRBV28 and TRBJ2-3 genes, the complete variable region becomes DVKVTQSSRYLVKRTGEKVFLECVQDMDHENMFWYRQDPGLGLRLIYFSYDVKMKEKGDIPEGYSVSREKKERFSLILESASTNQTSMYLCASSSPPGAVDTQYFGPGTRLTVL.